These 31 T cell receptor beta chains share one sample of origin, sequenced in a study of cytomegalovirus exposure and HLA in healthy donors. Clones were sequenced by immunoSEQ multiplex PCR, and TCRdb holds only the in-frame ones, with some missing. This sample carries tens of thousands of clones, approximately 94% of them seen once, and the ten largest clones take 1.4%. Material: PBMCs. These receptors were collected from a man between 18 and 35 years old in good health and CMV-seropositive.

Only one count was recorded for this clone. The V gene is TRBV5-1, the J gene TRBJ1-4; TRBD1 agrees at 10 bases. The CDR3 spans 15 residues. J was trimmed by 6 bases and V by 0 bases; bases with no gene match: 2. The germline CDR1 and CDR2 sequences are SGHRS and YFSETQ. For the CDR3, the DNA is TGCGCCAGCAGCTTGGCCGGGACAGGGGATGAAAAACTGTTTTTT. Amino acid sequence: CASSLAGTGDEKLFF.

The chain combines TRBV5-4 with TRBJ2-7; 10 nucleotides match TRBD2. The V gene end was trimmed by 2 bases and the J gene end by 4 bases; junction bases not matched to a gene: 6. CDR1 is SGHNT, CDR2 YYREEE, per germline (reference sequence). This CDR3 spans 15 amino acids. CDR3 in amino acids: CASSLSSGGVYEQYF. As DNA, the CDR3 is TGTGCCAGCAGCTTATCTAGCGGGGGAGTGTACGAGCAGTACTTC.

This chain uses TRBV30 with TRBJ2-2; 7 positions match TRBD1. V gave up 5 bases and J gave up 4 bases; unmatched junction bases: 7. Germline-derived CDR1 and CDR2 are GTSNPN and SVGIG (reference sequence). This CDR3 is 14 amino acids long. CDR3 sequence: CAWAGTVFTGELFF. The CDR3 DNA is TGTGCCTGGGCCGGGACAGTTTTCACCGGGGAGCTGTTTTTT.

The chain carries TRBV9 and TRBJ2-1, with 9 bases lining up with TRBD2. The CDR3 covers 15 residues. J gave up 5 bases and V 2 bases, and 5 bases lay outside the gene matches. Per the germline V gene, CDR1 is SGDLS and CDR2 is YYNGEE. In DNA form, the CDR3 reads TGTGCCAGCAGCGTGACTAGCGGACGTAACAATGAGCAGTTCTTC. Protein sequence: CASSVTSGRNNEQFF.

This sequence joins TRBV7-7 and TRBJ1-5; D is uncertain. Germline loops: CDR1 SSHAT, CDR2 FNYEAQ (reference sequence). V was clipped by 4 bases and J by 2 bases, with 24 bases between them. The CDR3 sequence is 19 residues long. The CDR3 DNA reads TGTGCCAGCAGCTCCCCCGGTGATTTCTGTACGCAGGGCAATCAGCCCCAGCATTTT. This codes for CASSSPGDFCTQGNQPQHF.

The CDR3 here is CASSQEGLNTEAFF. DNA for the CDR3: TGTGCCAGCAGCCAAGAGGGACTAAACACTGAAGCTTTCTTT. The gene calls are TRBV4-2 and TRBJ1-1, with D tentatively TRBD1 (5 bases). V lost 0 bases, J lost 2 bases, and 7 bases lay in between. This CDR3 region has 14 residues. The germline gives CDR1 LGHNA, CDR2 YNFKEQ.

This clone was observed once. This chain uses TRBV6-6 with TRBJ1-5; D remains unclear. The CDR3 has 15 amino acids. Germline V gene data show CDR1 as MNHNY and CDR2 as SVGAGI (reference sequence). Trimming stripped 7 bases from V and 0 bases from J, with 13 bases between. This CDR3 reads CASNTARYSNQPQHF. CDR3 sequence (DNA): TGTGCCAGCAACACAGCTCGTTATAGCAATCAGCCCCAGCATTTT.

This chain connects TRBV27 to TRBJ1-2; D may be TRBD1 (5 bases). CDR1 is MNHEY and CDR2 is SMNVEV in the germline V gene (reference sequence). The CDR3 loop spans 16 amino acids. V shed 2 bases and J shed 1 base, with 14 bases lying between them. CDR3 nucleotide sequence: TGTGCCAGCAGTTTAAGGGGTCCAGGGAATAACTATGGCTACACCTTC. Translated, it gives CASSLRGPGNNYGYTF.

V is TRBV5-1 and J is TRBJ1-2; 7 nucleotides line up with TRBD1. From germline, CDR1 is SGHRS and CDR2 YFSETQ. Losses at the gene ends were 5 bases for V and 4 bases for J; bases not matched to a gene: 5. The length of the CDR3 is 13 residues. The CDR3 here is CASSLDRVYGYTF. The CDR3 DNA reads TGCGCCAGCAGTCTCGACAGGGTCTATGGCTACACCTTC.

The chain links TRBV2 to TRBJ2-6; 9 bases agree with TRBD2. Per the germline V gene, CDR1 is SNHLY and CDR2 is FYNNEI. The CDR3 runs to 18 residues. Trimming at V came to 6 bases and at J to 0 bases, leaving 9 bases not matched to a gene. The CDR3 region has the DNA TGTGCCAGCAGGACTGCGGGGGGGGCCTCCTCTGGGGCCAACGTCCTGACTTTC. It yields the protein CASRTAGGASSGANVLTF.

For the CDR3, the DNA is TGCGCCAGCAGCGGCGGGGAGGGAGGGACTGAAGCTTTCTTT. This encodes CASSGGEGGTEAFF. The rearrangement links TRBV5-1 to TRBJ1-1, with D uncertain. This CDR3 has 14 amino acids. CDR1 and CDR2 (germline): SGHRS, YFSETQ. The germline V and J ends were trimmed by 4 bases and 5 bases, with 15 bases remaining between them.

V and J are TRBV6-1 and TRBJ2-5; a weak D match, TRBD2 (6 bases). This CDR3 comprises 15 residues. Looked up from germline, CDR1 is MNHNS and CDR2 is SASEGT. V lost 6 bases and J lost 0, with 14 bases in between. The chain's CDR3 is CASREEGWYQETQYF. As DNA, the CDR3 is TGTGCCAGCAGGGAGGAGGGGTGGTACCAAGAGACCCAGTACTTC.

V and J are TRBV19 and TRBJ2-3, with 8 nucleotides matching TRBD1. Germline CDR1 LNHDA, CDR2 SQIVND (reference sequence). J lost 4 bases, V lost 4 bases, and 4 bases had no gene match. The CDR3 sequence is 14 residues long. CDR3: CASSKVTGADTQYF. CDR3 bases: TGTGCCAGTAGTAAGGTGACAGGGGCAGATACGCAGTATTTT.

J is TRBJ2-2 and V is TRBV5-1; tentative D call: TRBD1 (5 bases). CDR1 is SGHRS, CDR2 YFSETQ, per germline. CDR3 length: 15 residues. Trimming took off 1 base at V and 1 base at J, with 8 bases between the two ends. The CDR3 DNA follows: TGCGCCAGCAGCTTGCGCCAGGGGAACACCGGGGAGCTGTTTTTT. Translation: CASSLRQGNTGELFF. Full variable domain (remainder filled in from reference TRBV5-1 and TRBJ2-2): KAGVTQTPRYLIKTRGQQVTLSCSPISGHRSVSWYQQTPGQGLQFLFEYFSETQRNKGNFPGRFSGRQFSNSRSEMNVSTLELGDSALYLCASSLRQGNTGELFFGEGSRLTVL.

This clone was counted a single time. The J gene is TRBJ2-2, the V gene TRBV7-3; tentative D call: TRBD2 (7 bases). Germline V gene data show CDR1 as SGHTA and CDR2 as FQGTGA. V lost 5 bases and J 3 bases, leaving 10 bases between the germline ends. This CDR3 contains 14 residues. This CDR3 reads CASSGGADTGELFF. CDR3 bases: TGTGCCAGCAGCGGGGGGGCGGACACCGGGGAGCTGTTTTTT.

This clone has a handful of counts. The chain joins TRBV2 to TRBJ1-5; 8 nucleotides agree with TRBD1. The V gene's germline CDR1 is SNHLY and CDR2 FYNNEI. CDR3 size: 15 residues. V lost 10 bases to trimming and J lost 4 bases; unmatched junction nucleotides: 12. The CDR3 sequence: CATRQGTIRNQPQHF. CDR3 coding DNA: TGTGCCACCCGACAGGGGACCATCCGTAATCAGCCCCAGCATTTT.

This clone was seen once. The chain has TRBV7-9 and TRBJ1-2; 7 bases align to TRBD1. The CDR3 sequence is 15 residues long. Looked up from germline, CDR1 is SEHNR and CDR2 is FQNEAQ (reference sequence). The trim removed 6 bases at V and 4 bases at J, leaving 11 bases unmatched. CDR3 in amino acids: CASSSNSGTAYGYTF. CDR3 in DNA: TGTGCCAGCAGTTCAAATTCCGGGACAGCCTATGGCTACACCTTC.

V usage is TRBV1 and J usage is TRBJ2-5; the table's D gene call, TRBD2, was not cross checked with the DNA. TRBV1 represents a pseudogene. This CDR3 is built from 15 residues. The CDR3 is CTSSHRTSGPETQYF. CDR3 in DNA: TGCACCAGCAGCCATCGGACTAGCGGGCCTGAGACCCAGTACTTC.

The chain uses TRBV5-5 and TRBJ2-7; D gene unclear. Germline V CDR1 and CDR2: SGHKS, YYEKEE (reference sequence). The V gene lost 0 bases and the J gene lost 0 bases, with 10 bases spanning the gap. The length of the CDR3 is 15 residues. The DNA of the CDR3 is TGTGCCAGCAGCTTGGCTCCAGCGAACTCCTACGAGCAGTACTTC. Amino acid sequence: CASSLAPANSYEQYF.

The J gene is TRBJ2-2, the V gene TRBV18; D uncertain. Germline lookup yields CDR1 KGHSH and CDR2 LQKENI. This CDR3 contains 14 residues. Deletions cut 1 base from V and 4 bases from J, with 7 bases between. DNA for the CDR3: TGTGCCAGCTCACCACTGGAGATCACCGGGGAGCTGTTTTTT. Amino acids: CASSPLEITGELFF.

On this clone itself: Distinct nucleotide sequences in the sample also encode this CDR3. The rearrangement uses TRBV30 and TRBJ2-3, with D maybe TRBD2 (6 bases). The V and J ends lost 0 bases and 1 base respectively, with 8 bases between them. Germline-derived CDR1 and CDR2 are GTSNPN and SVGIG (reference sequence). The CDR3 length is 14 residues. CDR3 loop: CAWSVGGGTDTQYF. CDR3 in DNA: TGTGCCTGGAGTGTAGGAGGGGGCACAGATACGCAGTATTTT.

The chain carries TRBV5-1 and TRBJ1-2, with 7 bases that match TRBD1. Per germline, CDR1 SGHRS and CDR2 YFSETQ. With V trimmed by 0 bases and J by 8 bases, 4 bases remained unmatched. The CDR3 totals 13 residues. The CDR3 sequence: CASSLGQGEGYTF. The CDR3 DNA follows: TGCGCCAGCAGCTTGGGACAGGGAGAGGGCTACACCTTC.

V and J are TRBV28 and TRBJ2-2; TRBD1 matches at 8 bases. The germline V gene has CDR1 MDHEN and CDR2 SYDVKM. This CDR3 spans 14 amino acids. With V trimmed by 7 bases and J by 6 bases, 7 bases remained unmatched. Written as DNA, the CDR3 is TGTGCCAGCACTATAGGGACAGGTCCCGGGGAGCTGTTTTTT. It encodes CASTIGTGPGELFF.

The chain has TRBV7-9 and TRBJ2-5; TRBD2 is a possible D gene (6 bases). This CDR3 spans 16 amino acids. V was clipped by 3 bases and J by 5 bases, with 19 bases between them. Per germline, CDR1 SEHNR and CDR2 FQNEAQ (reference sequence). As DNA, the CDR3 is TGTGCCAGCAGCTTCGGAGGGATTGGGGTCGGGGAGACCCAGTACTTC. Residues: CASSFGGIGVGETQYF.

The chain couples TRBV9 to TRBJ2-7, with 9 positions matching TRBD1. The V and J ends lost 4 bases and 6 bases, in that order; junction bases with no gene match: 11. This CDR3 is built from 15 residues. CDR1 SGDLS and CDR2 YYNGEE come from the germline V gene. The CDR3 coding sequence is TGTGCCAGCAGCCCCCAACCGACAGGGGGGTCCGAGCAGTACTTC. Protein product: CASSPQPTGGSEQYF.

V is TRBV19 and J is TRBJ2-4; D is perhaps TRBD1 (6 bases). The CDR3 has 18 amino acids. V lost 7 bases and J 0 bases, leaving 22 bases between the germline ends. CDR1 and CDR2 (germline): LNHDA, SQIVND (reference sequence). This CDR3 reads CASTAGQSRTLAKNIQYF. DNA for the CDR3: TGTGCCAGTACCGCAGGACAGTCTCGCACACTAGCCAAAAACATTCAGTACTTC.

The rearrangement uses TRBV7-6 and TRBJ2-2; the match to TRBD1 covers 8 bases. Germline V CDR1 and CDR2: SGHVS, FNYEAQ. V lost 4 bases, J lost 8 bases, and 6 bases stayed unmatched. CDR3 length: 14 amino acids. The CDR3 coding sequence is TGTGCCAGCAGCTGGGACAGGACAACGGGGGAGCTGTTTTTT. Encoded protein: CASSWDRTTGELFF.

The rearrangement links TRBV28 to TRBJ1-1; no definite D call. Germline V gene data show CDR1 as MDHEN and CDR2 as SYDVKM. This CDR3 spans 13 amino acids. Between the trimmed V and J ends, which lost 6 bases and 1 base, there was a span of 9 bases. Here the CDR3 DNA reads TGTGCCAGCAGCAGAACAGCGAACACTGAAGCTTTCTTT. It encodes CASSRTANTEAFF.

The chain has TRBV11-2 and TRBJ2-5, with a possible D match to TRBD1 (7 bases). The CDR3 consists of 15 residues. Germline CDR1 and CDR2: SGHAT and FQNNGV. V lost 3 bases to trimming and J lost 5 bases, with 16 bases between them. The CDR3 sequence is CASSLAMTGRETQYF. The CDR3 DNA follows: TGTGCCAGCAGCTTGGCGATGACAGGGAGGGAGACCCAGTACTTC.

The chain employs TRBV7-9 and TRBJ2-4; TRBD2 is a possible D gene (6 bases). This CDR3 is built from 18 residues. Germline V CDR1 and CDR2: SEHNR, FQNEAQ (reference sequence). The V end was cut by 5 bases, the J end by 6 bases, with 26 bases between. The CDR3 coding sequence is TGTGCCAGCAGCCCAGCTCGGTCGGAGGGGCCCACTAGAAACATTCAGTACTTC. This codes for CASSPARSEGPTRNIQYF. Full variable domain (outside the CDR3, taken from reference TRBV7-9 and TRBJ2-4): DTGVSQNPRHKITKRGQNVTFRCDPISEHNRLYWYRQTLGQGPEFLTYFQNEAQLEKSRLLSDRFSAERPKGSFSTLEIQRTEQGDSAMYLCASSPARSEGPTRNIQYFGAGTRLSVL.

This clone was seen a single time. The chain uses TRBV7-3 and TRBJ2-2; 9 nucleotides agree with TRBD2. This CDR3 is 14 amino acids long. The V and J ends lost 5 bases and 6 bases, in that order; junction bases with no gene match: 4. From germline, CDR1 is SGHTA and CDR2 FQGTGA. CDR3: CASSPSGAAGELFF. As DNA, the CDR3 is TGTGCCAGCAGCCCTAGCGGGGCTGCCGGGGAGCTGTTTTTT.